This T cell receptor beta chain was recorded in a study of CD8 T cells in Susac syndrome. After extraction with the RNeasy kit, roughly 0.45 to 1 ug of the RNA was reverse transcribed using random hexamers. One entry per CDR3 protein results from TCRdb running MiXCR on the immunoSEQ multiplex PCR reads. The sample carries over 140,000 distinct CDR3 sequences, roughly 94% recorded once. This clonotype came up once. The CDR3 length is 15 residues. Trimming pared 4 bases from V and 5 bases from J, leaving 16 bases between. Looked up from germline, CDR1 is SEHNR and CDR2 is FQNEAQ (reference sequence). This TCR derives from a human donor with Susac syndrome. Sequences were obtained from CD4+ T cells from PBMCs. V gene TRBV7-9 combines with J gene TRBJ2-3; the D call may be TRBD1 or TRBD2 (5 bases each). DNA for the CDR3: TGTGCCAGCAGCTACCGGGACGGGCGTAGAGATACGCAGTATTTT. It yields the protein CASSYRDGRRDTQYF.